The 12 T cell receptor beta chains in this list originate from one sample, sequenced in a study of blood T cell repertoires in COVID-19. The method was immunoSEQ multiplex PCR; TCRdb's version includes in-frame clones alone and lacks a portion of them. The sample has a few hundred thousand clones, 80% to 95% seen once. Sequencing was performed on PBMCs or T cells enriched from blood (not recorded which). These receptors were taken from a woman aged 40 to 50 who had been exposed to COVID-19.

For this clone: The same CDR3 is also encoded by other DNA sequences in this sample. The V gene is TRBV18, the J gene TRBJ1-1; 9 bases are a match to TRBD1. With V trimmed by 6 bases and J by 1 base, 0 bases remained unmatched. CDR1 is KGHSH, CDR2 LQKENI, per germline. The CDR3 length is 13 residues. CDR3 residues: CASSGQGNTEAFF. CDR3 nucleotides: TGTGCCAGCTCGGGACAGGGGAACACTGAAGCTTTCTTT.

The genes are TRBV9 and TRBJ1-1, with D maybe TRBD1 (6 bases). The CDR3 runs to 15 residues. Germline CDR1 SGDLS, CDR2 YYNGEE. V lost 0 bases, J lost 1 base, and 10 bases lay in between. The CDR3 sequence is CASSVGHRENTEAFF. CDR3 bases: TGTGCCAGCAGCGTAGGGCACAGGGAGAACACTGAAGCTTTCTTT.

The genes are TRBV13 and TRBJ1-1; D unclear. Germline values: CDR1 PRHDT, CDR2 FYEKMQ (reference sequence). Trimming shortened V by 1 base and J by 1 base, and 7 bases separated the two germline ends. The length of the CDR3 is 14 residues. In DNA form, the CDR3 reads TGTGCCAGCAGCTTAGTTATCAGGAACACTGAAGCTTTCTTT. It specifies CASSLVIRNTEAFF.

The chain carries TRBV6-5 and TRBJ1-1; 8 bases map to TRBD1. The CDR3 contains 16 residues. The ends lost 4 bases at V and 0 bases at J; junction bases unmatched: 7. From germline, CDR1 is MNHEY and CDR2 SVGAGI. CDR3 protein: CASSSPTDRVNTEAFF. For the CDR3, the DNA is TGTGCCAGCAGTTCCCCGACGGACAGGGTGAACACTGAAGCTTTCTTT.

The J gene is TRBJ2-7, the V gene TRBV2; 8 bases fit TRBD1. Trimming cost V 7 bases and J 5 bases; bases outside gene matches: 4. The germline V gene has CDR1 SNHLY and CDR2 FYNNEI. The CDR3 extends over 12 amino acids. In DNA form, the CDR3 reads TGTGCCAGCAATCAGGACAGGGACGAGCAGTACTTC. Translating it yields CASNQDRDEQYF. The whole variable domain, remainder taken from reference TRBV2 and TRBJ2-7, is EPEVTQTPSHQVTQMGQEVILRCVPISNHLYFYWYRQILGQKVEFLVSFYNNEISEKSEIFDDQFSVERPDGSNFTLKIRSTKLEDSAMYFCASNQDRDEQYFGPGTRLTVT.

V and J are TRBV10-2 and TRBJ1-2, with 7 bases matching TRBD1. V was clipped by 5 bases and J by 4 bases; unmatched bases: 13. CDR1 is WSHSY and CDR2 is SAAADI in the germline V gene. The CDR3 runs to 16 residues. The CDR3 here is CASSQEGTVPSYGYTF. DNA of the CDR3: TGCGCCAGCAGTCAGGAGGGGACAGTTCCGAGCTATGGCTACACCTTC.

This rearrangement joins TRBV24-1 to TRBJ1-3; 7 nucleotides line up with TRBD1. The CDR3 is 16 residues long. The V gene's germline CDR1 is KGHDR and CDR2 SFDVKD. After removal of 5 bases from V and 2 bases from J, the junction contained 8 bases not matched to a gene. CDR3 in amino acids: CATSGPTTGTGNTIYF. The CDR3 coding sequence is TGTGCCACCAGTGGCCCTACGACAGGGACTGGAAACACCATATATTTT.

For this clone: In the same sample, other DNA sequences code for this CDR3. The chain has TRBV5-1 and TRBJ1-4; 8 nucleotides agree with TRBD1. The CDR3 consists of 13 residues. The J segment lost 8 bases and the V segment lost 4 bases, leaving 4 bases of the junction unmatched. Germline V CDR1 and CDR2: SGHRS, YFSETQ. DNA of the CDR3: TGCGCCAGCAGCCTTGGACAGGGCGAAAAACTGTTTTTT. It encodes CASSLGQGEKLFF.

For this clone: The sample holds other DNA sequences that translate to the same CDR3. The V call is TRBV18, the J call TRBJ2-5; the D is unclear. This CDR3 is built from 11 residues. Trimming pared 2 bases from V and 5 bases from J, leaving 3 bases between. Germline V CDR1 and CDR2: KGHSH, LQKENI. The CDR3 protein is CASSPGETQYF. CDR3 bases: TGTGCCAGCTCACCAGGCGAGACCCAGTACTTC.

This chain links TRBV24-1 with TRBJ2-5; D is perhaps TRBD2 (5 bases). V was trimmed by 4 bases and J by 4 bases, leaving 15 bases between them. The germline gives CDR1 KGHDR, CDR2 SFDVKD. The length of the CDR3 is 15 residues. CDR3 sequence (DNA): TGTGCCACCAGTGACCCGGCCCTCGGAGGAGAGACCCAGTACTTC. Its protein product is CATSDPALGGETQYF.

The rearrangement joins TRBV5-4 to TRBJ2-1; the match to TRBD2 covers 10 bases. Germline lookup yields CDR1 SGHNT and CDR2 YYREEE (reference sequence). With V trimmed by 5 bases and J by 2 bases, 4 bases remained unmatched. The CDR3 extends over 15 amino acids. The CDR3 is CASRIAGGPYNEQFF. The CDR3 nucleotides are TGTGCCAGCAGGATAGCGGGGGGTCCCTACAATGAGCAGTTCTTC.

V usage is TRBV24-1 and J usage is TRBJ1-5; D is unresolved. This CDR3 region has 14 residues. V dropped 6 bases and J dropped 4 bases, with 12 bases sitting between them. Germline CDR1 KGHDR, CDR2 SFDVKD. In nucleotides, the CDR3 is TGTGCCACCAGTTTGGGCAGCCCTAATCAGCCCCAGCATTTT. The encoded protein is CATSLGSPNQPQHF.